The T cell receptor beta chain under discussion was sequenced for a study of T cells after yellow fever vaccination. General observations from the study: The appearance of a small share of clonotypes in both CD4 and CD8 compartments was observed. Most primary-vaccination clones recurred post-booster (roughly 96% CD4, just over 85% CD8). High-abundance clonotypes from the bulk population could contaminate FACS-sorted repertoires.

Germline CDR1 is WSHSY and CDR2 is SAAADI. The CDR3 is 14 amino acids. The V gene lost 0 bases and the J gene lost 5 bases, with 10 bases spanning the gap. This clonotype was detected only a few times. Its matching antigen is unknown. Production of TCR cDNA was by 5'RACE template switching, which also added a universal primer site and UMIs. MiXCR was run by TCRdb on the 5' RACE reads, yielding one entry per CDR3 protein. The sample yields 600,000 to 750,000 distinct CDR3 sequences, roughly 12% seen once. The TCR was taken from a young man who received the YFV17D yellow fever vaccine. The sample here was PBMCs, taken on the day of the yellow fever booster vaccination. This chain uses TRBV10-2 with TRBJ2-5; D tentatively fits TRBD1 or TRBD2 (5 bases each). The CDR3 sequence is CASSESGGWETQYF. CDR3 nucleotides: TGCGCCAGCAGTGAGTCTGGGGGTTGGGAGACCCAGTACTTC.